The rows below give T cell receptor beta chains drawn from one sample of a study of PD-1 blockade in classical Hodgkin lymphoma. The protocol was immunoSEQ multiplex PCR, while the TCRdb copy is restricted to in-frame clones and leaves out a portion. There are about 97,000 clones in the sample; 80% to 85% occur only once, and over 9% lies in the top ten. This sample comprised peripheral blood mononuclear cells (PBMCs), obtained at baseline. The receptors stem from a human donor with classical Hodgkin lymphoma. Both conserved end residues are part of each CDR3. D genes are given only for firm matches. Size tells how often a clone was seen (once, few, many) or the class of an expanded clone, and some rows leave it out.

D	J	V	size	DNA	CDR3
TRBD2	TRBJ2-3	TRBV9	once	TGTGCCAGCAGCTCCAACCTCCTAGCGGGAGGCCCAGATACGCAGTATTTT	CASSSNLLAGGPDTQYF
.	TRBJ1-4	TRBV18	.	TGTGCCAGCTCACCACCGGCAGGGAGTAATGAAAAACTGTTTTTT	CASSPPAGSNEKLFF
.	TRBJ2-2	TRBV2	.	TGTGCCAGCAGTGAACGCCCAGGGAACACCGGGGAGCTGTTTTTT	CASSERPGNTGELFF
.	TRBJ1-2	TRBV5-1	.	TGCGCCAGCAGCTTTCTCCGGGCGGTAGATGGCTACACCTTC	CASSFLRAVDGYTF
.	TRBJ2-4	TRBV28	.	TGTGCCAGCAGTGGGCACAGGGAGGCGAGGAACATTCAGTACTTC	CASSGHREARNIQYF
TRBD2	TRBJ2-1	TRBV19	.	TGTGCCAGTAGTGAGGCTAGCGGGAGGGCCGGGGGTGAGCAGTTCTTC	CASSEASGRAGGEQFF
.	TRBJ1-1	TRBV25-1	.	TGTGCCAGCAGCTCCCTAGGGGGGGACCCCACTGAAGCTTTCTTT	CASSSLGGDPTEAFF
.	TRBJ1-1	TRBV11-2	.	TGTGCCAGCAGCTTAGAGGGGGCAGCGAGAAGGACTGAAGCTTTCTTT	CASSLEGAARRTEAFF
TRBD1	TRBJ2-1	TRBV7-8	.	TGTGCCAGCAGCTTGAACAGGGGGATCGATGAGCAGTTCTTC	CASSLNRGIDEQFF
.	TRBJ2-3	TRBV13	.	TGTGCCAGCAGCTCGGTTAGAAGCACAGATACGCAGTATTTT	CASSSVRSTDTQYF
.	TRBJ2-2	TRBV10-3	.	TGTGCCATCAGTGACGGAGGGAAGAACACCGGGGAGCTGTTTTTT	CAISDGGKNTGELFF
.	TRBJ2-1	TRBV4-1	.	TGCGCCAGCAGCCAAGACAGGGACTCCCGAAAGGCCGATAATGAGCAGTTCTTC	CASSQDRDSRKADNEQFF
.	TRBJ1-5	TRBV28	.	TGTGCCAGCAGTTTGACCTCGAACGGGGGACGGAGCAATCAGCCCCAGCATTTT	CASSLTSNGGRSNQPQHF
TRBD1	TRBJ1-1	TRBV4-3	.	TGCGCCAGCAGCCAATTCATGTGGGGACAGGGAATGAACACTGAAGCTTTCTTT	CASSQFMWGQGMNTEAFF
TRBD2	TRBJ2-3	TRBV11-2	.	TGTGCCAGCAGTCCCCTGGGACTAGCGGGATACACAGATACGCAGTATTTT	CASSPLGLAGYTDTQYF
TRBD2	TRBJ2-1	TRBV10-3	.	TGTGCCATCACCCCGGGACTAGCGGGAGGGGACAATGAGCAGTTCTTC	CAITPGLAGGDNEQFF
.	TRBJ1-1	TRBV6-5	few	TGTGCCAGCACCCGCCCAGGGGTTGCTGAAGCTTTCTTT	CASTRPGVAEAFF
.	TRBJ1-2	TRBV7-2	.	TGTGCCAGCAGCTTTCAACAGTCCCTCTCTGGCTACACCTTC	CASSFQQSLSGYTF
TRBD2	TRBJ2-1	TRBV7-9	.	TGTGCCAGCAGCCCCGGACTAGCGCCCCTTTACAATGAGCAGTTCTTC	CASSPGLAPLYNEQFF
TRBD1	TRBJ2-5	TRBV19	.	TGTGCCAGTAGTCTGGCCCGGACAGGGCTTGAGACCCAGTACTTC	CASSLARTGLETQYF
TRBD1	TRBJ2-5	TRBV11-2	.	TGTGCCAGCAGCAGGGGACAGGAAGAGACCCAGTACTTC	CASSRGQEETQYF
TRBD2	TRBJ2-3	TRBV18	.	TGTGCCAGCTCACCTGGACTAGCGCGTGCAGATACGCAGTATTTT	CASSPGLARADTQYF
TRBD2	TRBJ2-1	TRBV7-2	.	TGTGCCAGCAGCTTAGCGACGACTAGCGGGGTTCAGTTCTTC	CASSLATTSGVQFF
.	TRBJ2-3	TRBV19	.	TGTGCCAGTAAACTGGACGGTAGCACAGATACGCAGTATTTT	CASKLDGSTDTQYF
.	TRBJ2-1	TRBV28	few	TGTGCGGCGACAGGTTTCGATGAGCAGTTCTTC	CAATGFDEQFF
.	TRBJ1-1	TRBV27	.	TGTGCCAGCAGTTTATACGGCCTGAACACTGAAGCTTTCTTT	CASSLYGLNTEAFF
TRBD1	TRBJ2-2	TRBV19	.	TGTGCCAGTAGTCTGGGGACAGGAGTTGCCGGGGAGCTGTTTTTT	CASSLGTGVAGELFF
TRBD1	TRBJ1-1	TRBV5-1	once	TGCGCCAGCAGCCCTTCGGGACAGCCGAACACTGAAGCTTTCTTT	CASSPSGQPNTEAFF
TRBD1	TRBJ2-3	TRBV29-1	.	TGCAGCGTGTTGGGACAGGGGGGCACAGATACGCAGTATTTT	CSVLGQGGTDTQYF
.	TRBJ1-2	TRBV27	.	TGTGCCAGCAGTTTACAGTACGGTGCTTCTAACTATGGCTACACCTTC	CASSLQYGASNYGYTF
.	TRBJ2-7	TRBV29-1	.	TGCAGCGTTGTGGGGCTAGCGAACTACGAGCAGTACTTC	CSVVGLANYEQYF
TRBD2	TRBJ2-5	TRBV7-6	.	TGTGCCAGCAGCCAAGGACTAGCGGGAGGGCCCGGGGAGACCCAGTACTTC	CASSQGLAGGPGETQYF
.	TRBJ2-1	TRBV9	.	TGTGCCAGCAGCGTAGGTATATCGGGAGTGCACAATGAGCAGTTCTTC	CASSVGISGVHNEQFF
.	TRBJ2-1	TRBV7-2	.	TGTGCCAGCAGGCCTGTAGGTACCAATGAGCAGTTCTTC	CASRPVGTNEQFF
.	TRBJ1-2	TRBV5-6	.	TGTGCCAGCAGCGACCGTCTCGGAGGCTACACCTTC	CASSDRLGGYTF
.	TRBJ2-5	TRBV28	.	TGTGCCAGCAGTTTGTGGAGGGGGGAGACCCAGTACTTC	CASSLWRGETQYF
TRBD1	TRBJ1-2	TRBV19	few	TGTGCCAGTAGGGGGATGACAGGGACGGGCTATGGCTACACCTTC	CASRGMTGTGYGYTF
TRBD2	TRBJ2-7	TRBV5-1	.	TGCGCCAGCAGCCACGGGACTAGCGGGAGGTCCAGCTCCTACGAGCAGTACTTC	CASSHGTSGRSSSYEQYF
TRBD2	TRBJ2-2	TRBV14	.	TGTGCCAGCAGCCCCGCGGGGCTAGCGGGACGCTCGGGGGAGCTGTTTTTT	CASSPAGLAGRSGELFF
TRBD2	TRBJ2-3	TRBV27	.	TGTGCCAGCCGCCCCATAGCGGGAGGCATGGACACAGATACGCAGTATTTT	CASRPIAGGMDTDTQYF
.	TRBJ2-7	TRBV27	.	TGTGCCAGCAGTTTATCTCCCTACGAGCAGTACTTC	CASSLSPYEQYF
TRBD2	TRBJ2-1	TRBV4-1	.	TGCGCCAGCAGCCCCACTAGCGGGAGTTACAATGAGCAGTTCTTC	CASSPTSGSYNEQFF
.	TRBJ1-1	TRBV5-6	.	TGTGCCAGCAGCTTAGGCAGGGGCCGCTCCTACGGTGACACTGAAGCTTTCTTT	CASSLGRGRSYGDTEAFF